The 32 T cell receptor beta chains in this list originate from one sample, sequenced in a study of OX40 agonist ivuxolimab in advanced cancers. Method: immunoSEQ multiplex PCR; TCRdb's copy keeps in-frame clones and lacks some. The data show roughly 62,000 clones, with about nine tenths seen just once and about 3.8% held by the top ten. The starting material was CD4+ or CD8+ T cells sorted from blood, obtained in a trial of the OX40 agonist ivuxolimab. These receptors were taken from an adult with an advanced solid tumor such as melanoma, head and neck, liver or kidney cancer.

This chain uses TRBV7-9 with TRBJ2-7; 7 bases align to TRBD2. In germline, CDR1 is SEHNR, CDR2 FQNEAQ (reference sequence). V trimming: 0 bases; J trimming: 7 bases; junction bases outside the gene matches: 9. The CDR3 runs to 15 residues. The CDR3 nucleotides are TGTGCCAGCAGCTTAGCCTGGGGGAGGGCCGGGGAGCAGTACTTC. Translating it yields CASSLAWGRAGEQYF.

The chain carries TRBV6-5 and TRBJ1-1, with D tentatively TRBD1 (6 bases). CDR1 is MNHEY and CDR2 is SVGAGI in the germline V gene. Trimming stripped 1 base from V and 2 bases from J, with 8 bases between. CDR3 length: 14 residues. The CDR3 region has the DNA TGTGCCAGCAGTTACTTGGACAGCAACACTGAAGCTTTCTTT. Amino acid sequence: CASSYLDSNTEAFF.

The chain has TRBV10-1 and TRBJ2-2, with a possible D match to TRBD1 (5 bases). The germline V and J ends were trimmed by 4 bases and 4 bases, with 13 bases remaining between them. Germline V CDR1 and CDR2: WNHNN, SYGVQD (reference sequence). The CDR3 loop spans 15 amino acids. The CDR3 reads CASSASVRGTGELFF. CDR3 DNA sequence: TGCGCCAGCAGTGCCAGCGTAAGGGGCACCGGGGAGCTGTTTTTT.

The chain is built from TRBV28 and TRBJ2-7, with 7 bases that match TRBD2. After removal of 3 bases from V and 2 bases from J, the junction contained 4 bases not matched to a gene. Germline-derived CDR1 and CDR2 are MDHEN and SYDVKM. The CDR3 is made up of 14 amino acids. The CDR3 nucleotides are TGTGCCAGCAGTTTGAGGCGGGGGACCTACGAGCAGTACTTC. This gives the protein CASSLRRGTYEQYF.

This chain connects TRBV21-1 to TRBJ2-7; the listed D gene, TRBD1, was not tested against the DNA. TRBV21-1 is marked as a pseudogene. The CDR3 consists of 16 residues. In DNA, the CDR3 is TGTGCCAGCCGCTGGTGTGGGACAGGGGCCTGCTACGAGCAGTACTTC. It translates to CASRWCGTGACYEQYF.

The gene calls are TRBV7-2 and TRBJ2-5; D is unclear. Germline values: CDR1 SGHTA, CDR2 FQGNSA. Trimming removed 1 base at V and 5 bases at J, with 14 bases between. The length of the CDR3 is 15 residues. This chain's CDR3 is CASSLVGSITETQYF. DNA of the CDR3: TGTGCCAGCAGCTTAGTGGGTAGCATCACCGAGACCCAGTACTTC.

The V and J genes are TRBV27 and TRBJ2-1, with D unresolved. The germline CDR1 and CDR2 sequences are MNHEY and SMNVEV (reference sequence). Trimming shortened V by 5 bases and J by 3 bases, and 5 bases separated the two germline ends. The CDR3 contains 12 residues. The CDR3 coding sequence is TGTGCCAGCAGTGCCTACTACAATGAGCAGTTCTTC. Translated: CASSAYYNEQFF.

CDR3 sequence (DNA): TGTGCCAGCACCCCAACACAGGGGGAAAAACTGTTTTTT. Translation: CASTPTQGEKLFF. V and J are TRBV27 and TRBJ1-4, with TRBD1 identical over 7 bases. This CDR3 comprises 13 residues. Germline assignment: CDR1 MNHEY and CDR2 SMNVEV (reference sequence). The trim removed 7 bases at V and 8 bases at J, leaving 7 bases unmatched.

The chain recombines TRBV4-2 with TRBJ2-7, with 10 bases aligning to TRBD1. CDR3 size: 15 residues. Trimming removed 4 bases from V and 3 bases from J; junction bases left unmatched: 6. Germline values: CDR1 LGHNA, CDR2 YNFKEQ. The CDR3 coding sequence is TGTGCCAGCAGCCCCGACAGGGGGCTTATCTACGAGCAGTACTTC. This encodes CASSPDRGLIYEQYF.

The CDR3 region is CASSATGYEQYF. The DNA for the CDR3 is TGCGCCAGCAGCGCTACAGGGTACGAGCAGTACTTC. V usage is TRBV5-1 and J usage is TRBJ2-7; tentative D call: TRBD1 (6 bases). Germline V CDR1 and CDR2: SGHRS, YFSETQ. V was pared by 4 bases and J by 4 bases, with 9 bases between. The CDR3 has 12 residues.

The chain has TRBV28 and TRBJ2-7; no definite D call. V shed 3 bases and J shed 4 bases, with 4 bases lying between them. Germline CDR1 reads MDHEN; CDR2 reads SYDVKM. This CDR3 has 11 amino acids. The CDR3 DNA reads TGTGCCAGCAGTTTGACGTACGAGCAGTACTTC. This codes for CASSLTYEQYF.

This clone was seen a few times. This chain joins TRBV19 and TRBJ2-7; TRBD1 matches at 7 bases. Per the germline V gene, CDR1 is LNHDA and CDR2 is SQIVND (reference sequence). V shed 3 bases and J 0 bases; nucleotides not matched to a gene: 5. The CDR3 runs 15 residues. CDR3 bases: TGTGCCAGTAGTATTACGGACAGGTACTCCTACGAGCAGTACTTC. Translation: CASSITDRYSYEQYF.

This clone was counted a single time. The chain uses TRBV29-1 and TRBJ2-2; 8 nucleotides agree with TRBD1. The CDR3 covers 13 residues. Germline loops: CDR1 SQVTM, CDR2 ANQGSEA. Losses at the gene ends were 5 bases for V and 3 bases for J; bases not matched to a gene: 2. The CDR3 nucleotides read TGCAGCGTTCAGGGGGCATACACCGGGGAGCTGTTTTTT. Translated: CSVQGAYTGELFF.

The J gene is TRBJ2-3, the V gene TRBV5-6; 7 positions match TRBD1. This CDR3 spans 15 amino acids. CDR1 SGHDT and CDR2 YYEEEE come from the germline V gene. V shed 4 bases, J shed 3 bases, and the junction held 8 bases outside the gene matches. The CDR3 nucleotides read TGTGCCAGCAGCCCGGGTCCAGGGGGAACAGATACGCAGTATTTT. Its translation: CASSPGPGGTDTQYF.

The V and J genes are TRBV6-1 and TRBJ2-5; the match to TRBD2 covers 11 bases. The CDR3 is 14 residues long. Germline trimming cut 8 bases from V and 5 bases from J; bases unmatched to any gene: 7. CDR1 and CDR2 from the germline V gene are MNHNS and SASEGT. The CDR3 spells CASLLAGGGETQYF. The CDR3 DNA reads TGTGCCAGCCTTCTAGCGGGGGGCGGGGAGACCCAGTACTTC.

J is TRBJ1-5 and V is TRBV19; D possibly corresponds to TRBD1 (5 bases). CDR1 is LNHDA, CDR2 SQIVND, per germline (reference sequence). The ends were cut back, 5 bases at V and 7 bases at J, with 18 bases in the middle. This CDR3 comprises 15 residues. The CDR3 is CASSEDDGEGQPQHF. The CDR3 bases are TGTGCCAGTAGTGAGGATGACGGGGAGGGGCAGCCCCAGCATTTT.

The CDR3 is CASSQAQGVTGELFF. DNA for the CDR3: TGCGCCAGCAGCCAAGCACAGGGTGTCACCGGGGAGCTGTTTTTT. V usage is TRBV4-1 and J usage is TRBJ2-2; D possibly corresponds to TRBD1 (6 bases). The ends were cut back, 1 base at V and 4 bases at J, with 10 bases in the middle. Per germline, CDR1 MGHRA and CDR2 YSYEKL. The CDR3 consists of 15 residues.

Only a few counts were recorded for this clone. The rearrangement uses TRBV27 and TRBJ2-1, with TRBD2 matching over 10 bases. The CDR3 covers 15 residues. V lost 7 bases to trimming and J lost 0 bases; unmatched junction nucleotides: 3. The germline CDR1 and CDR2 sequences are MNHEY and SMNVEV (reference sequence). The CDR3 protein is CASNPSGGSYNEQFF. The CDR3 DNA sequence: TGTGCCAGCAACCCTAGCGGGGGCTCCTACAATGAGCAGTTCTTC.

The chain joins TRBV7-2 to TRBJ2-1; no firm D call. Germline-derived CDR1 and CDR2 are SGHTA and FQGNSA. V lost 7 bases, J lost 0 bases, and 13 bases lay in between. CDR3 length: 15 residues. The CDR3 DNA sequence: TGTGCCAGCACCCCCTGGGTGGCCTCCTACAATGAGCAGTTCTTC. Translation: CASTPWVASYNEQFF.

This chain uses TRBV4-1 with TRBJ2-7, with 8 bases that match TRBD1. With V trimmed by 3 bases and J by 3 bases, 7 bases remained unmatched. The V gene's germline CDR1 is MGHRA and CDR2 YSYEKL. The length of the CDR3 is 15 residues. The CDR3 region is CASSQLTGESYEQYF. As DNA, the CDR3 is TGCGCCAGCAGCCAGCTGACAGGGGAAAGCTACGAGCAGTACTTC.

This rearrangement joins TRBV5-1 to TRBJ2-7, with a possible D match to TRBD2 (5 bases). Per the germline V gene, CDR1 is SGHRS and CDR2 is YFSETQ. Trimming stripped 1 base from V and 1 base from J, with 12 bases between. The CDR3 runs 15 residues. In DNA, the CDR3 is TGCGCCAGCAGCTTGCTCCCGGGATCTTCCTACGAGCAGTACTTC. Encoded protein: CASSLLPGSSYEQYF.

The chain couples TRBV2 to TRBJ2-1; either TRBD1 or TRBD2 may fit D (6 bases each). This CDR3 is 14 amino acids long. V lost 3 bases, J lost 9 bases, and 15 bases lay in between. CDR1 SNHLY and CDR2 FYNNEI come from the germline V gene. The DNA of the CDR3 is TGTGCCAGCAGTGATGAAGCAGGGGAGGCTGAGCAGTTCTTC. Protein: CASSDEAGEAEQFF.

Written as DNA, the CDR3 is TGTGCCAGCAGCCTCCTTCCCGGGACTAGCGGGAACAGTTACAATGAGCAGTTCTTC. Its translation: CASSLLPGTSGNSYNEQFF. The J gene is TRBJ2-1, the V gene TRBV7-6, with 13 bases lining up with TRBD2. From germline, CDR1 is SGHVS and CDR2 FNYEAQ. V lost 5 bases, J lost 4 bases, and 14 bases stayed unmatched. This CDR3 contains 19 residues.

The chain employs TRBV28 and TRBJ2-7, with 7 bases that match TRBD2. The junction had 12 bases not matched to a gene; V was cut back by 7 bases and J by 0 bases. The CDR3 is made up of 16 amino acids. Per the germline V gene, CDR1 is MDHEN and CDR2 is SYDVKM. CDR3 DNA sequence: TGTGCCAGCAAAGGTCGGGTGCGGGGGACCTCCTACGAGCAGTACTTC. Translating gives CASKGRVRGTSYEQYF.

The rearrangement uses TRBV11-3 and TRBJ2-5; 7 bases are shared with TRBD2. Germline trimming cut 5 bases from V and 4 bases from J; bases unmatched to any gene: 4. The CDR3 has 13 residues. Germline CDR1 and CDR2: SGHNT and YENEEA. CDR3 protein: CASSQPGGETQYF. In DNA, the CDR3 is TGTGCCAGCAGCCAACCGGGGGGAGAGACCCAGTACTTC.

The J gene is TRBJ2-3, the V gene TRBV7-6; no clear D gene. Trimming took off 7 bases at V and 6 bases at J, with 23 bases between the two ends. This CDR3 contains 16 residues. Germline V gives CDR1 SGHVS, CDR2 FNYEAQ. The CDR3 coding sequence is TGTGCCAGCACCCCCGGAGAAAACTACTTGACCGATACGCAGTATTTT. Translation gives CASTPGENYLTDTQYF.

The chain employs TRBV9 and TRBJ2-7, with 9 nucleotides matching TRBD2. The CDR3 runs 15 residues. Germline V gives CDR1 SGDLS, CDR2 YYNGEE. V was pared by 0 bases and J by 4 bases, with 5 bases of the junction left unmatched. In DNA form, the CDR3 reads TGTGCCAGCAGCGTAGGGGTTGCGGGAGGGTACGAGCAGTACTTC. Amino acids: CASSVGVAGGYEQYF.

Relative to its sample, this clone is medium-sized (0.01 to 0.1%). The CDR3, as DNA: TGTGCCAGCAGCTCTCCAGGGGGAACCGGGGAGCTGTTTTTT. It translates to CASSSPGGTGELFF. The J gene is TRBJ2-2, the V gene TRBV7-6, with 7 bases aligning to TRBD1. The trim removed 4 bases at V and 5 bases at J, leaving 4 bases unmatched. The V gene's germline CDR1 is SGHVS and CDR2 FNYEAQ. This CDR3 has 14 amino acids.

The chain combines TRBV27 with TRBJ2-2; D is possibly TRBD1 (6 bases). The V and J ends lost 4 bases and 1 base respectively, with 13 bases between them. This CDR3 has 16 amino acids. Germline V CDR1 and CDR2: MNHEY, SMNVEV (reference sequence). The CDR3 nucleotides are TGTGCCAGCAGTTCCCACAGGGCTATGAACACCGGGGAGCTGTTTTTT. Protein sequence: CASSSHRAMNTGELFF.

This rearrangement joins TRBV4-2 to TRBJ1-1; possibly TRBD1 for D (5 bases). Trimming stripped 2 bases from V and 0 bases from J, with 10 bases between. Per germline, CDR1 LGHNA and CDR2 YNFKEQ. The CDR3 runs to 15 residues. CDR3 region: CASSQPTDMNTEAFF. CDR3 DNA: TGTGCCAGCAGCCAACCGACAGATATGAACACTGAAGCTTTCTTT.

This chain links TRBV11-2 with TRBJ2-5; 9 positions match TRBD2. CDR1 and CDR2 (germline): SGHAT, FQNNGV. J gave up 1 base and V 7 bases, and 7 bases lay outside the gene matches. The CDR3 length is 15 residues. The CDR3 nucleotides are TGTGCCAGCAACCCAGGGACTAGCAGCCAAGAGACCCAGTACTTC. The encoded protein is CASNPGTSSQETQYF.

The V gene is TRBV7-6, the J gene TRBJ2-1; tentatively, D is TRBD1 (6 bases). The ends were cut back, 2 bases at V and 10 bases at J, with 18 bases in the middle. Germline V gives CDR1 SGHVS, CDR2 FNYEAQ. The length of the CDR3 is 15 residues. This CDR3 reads CASSLLGQSLDEQFF. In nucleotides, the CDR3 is TGTGCCAGCAGCTTACTTGGACAGTCCCTCGACGAGCAGTTCTTC.